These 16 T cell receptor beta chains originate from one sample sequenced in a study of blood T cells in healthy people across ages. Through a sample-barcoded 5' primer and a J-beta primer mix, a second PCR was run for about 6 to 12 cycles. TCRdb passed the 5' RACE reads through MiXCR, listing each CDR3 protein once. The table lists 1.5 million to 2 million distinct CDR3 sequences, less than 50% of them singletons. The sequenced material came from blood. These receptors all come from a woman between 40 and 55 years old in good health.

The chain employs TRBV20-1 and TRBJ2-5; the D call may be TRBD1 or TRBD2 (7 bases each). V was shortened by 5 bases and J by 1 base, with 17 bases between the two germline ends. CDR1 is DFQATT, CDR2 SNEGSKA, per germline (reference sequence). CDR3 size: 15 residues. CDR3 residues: CSASLQGGIQETQYF. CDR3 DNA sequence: TGCAGTGCTTCGCTCCAGGGGGGGATCCAAGAGACCCAGTACTTC.

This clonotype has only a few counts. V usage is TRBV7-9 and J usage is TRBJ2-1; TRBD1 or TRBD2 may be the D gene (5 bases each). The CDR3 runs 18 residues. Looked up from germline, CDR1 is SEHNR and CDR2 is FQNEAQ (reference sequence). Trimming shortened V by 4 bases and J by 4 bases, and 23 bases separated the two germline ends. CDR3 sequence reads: CASSSYPGGSGMYNEQFF. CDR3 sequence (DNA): TGTGCCAGCAGCTCCTACCCCGGCGGGTCAGGGATGTACAATGAGCAGTTCTTC.

The CDR3 nucleotides read TGTGCAGCAGGGGAAACCTTGGTCCAAGAGACCCAGTACTTC. Protein product: CAAGETLVQETQYF. The chain uses TRBV5-4 and TRBJ2-5; D may be TRBD1 (6 bases). The germline CDR1 and CDR2 sequences are SGHNT and YYREEE (reference sequence). CDR3 length: 14 amino acids.

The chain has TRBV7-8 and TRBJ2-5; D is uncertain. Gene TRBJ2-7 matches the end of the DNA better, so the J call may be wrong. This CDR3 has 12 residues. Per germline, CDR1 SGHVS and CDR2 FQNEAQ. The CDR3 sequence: CASSSNLDEQYF. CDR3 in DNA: TGTGCCAGCAGCTCCAACTTGGACGAGCAGTACTTC.

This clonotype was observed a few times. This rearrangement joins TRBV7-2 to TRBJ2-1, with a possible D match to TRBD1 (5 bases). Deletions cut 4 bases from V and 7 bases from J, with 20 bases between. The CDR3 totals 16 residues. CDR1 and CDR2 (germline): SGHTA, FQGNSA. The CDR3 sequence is CASSSKPPTVWNEQFF. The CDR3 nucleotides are TGTGCCAGCAGCTCTAAACCGCCGACAGTTTGGAATGAGCAGTTCTTC.

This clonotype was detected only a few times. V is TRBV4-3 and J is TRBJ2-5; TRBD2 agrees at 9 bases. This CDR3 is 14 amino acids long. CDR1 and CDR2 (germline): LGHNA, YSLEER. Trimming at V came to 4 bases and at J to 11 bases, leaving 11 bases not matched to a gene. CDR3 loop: CASSRAGGINEQYF. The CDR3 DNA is TGCGCCAGCAGCCGGGCGGGGGGGATCAATGAGCAGTACTTC.

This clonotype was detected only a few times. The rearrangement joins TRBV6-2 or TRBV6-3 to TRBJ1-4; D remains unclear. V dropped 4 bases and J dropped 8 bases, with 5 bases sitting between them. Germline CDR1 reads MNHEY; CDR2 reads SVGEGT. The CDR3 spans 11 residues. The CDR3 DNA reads TGTGCCAGCAGTTGGCGCGAAAAACTGTTTTTT. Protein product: CASSWREKLFF.

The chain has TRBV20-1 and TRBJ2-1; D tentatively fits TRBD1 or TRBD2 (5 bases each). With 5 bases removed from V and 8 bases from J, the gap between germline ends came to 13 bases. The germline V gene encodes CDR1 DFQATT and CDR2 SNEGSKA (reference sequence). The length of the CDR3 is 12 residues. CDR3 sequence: CSAQRGSDEQFF. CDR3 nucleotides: TGCAGTGCTCAGAGGGGTAGTGATGAGCAGTTCTTC.

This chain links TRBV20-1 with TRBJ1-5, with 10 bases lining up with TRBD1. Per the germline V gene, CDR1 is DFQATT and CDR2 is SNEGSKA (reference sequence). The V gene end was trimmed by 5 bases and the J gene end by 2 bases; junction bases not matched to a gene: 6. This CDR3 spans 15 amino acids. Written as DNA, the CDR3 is TGCAGTGCTCCAGGGACAGGGGAAGGCAATCAGCCCCAGCATTTT. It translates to CSAPGTGEGNQPQHF.

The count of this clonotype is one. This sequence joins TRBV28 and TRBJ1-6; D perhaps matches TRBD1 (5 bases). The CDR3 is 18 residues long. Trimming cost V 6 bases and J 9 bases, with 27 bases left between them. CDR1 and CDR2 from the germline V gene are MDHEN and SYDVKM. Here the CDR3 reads CASSNPSPGGWASSPLHF. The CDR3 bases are TGTGCCAGCAGCAACCCCTCCCCGGGGGGTTGGGCAAGTTCACCCCTCCACTTT.

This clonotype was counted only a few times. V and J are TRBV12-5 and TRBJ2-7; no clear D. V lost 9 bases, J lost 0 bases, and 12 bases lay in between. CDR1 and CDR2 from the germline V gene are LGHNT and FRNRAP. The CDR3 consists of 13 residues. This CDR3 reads CAREPVNSYEQYF. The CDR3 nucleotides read TGTGCTAGAGAGCCGGTCAACTCCTACGAGCAGTACTTC.

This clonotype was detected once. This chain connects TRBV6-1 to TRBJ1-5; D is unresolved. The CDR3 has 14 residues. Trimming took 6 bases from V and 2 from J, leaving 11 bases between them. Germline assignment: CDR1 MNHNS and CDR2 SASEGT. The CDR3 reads CASSPDLGNQPQHF. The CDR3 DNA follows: TGTGCCAGCAGCCCCGACCTTGGCAATCAGCCCCAGCATTTT.

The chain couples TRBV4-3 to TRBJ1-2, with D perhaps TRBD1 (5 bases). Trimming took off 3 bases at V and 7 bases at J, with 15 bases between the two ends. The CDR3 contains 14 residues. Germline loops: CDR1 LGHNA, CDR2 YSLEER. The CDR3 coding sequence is TGCGCCAGCAGCCAGGGGACCCCGAGTGGTGGCTACACCTTC. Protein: CASSQGTPSGGYTF.

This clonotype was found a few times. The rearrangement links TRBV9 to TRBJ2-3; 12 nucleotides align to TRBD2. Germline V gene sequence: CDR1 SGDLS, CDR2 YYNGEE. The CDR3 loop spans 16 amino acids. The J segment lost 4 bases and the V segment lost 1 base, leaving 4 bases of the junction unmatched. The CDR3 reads CASSVRASGGADTQYF. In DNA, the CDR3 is TGTGCCAGCAGCGTACGAGCTAGCGGGGGGGCAGATACGCAGTATTTT.

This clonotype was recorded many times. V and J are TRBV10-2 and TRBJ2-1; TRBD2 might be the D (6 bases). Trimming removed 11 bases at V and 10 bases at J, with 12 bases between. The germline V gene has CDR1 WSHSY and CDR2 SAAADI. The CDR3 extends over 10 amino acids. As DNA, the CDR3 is TGCGCCGGGGGACTCTTGGAGCAGTTCTTC. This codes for CAGGLLEQFF.

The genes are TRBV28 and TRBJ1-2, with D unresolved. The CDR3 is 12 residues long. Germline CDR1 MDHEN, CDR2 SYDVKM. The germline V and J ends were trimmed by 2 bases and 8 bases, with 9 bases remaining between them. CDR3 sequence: CASSLNPSGYTF. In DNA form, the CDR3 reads TGTGCCAGCAGTTTAAACCCGAGCGGCTACACCTTC.